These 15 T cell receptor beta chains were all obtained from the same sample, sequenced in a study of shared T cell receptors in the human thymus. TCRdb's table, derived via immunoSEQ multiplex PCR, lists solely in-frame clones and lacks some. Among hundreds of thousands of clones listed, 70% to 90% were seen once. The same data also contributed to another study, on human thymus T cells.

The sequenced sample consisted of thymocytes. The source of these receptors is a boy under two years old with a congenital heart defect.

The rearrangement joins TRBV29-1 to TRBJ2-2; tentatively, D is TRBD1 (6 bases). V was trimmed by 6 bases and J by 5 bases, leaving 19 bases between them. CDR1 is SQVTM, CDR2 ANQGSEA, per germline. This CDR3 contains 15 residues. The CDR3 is CSVPRTEGLTGELFF. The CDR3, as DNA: TGCAGCGTCCCCAGGACAGAGGGTTTGACCGGGGAGCTGTTTTTT.

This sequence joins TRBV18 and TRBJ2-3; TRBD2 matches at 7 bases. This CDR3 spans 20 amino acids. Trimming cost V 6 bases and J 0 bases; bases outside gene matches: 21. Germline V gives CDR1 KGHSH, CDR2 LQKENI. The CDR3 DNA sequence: TGTGCCAGCTCGCCTAAGACTAGCACCCGGACCCCTTCAAGCACAGATACGCAGTATTTT. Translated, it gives CASSPKTSTRTPSSTDTQYF.

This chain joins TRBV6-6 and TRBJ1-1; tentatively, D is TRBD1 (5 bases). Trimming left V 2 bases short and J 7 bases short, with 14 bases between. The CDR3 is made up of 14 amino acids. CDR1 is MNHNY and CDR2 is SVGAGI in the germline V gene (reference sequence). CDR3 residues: CASSYIQVQDEAFF. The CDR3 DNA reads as TGTGCCAGCAGTTACATACAGGTTCAGGATGAAGCTTTCTTT.

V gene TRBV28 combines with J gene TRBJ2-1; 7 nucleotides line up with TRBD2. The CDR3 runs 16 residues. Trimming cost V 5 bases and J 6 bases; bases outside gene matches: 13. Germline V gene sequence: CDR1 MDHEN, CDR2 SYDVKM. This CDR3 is CASSGGGGRAFNEQFF. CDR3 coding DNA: TGTGCCAGCAGTGGGGGAGGAGGGAGGGCCTTCAATGAGCAGTTCTTC.

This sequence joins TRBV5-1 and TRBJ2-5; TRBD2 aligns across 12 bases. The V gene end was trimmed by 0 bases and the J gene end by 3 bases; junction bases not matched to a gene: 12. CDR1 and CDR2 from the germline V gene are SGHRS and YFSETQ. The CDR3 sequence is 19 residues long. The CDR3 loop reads CASSLARTSGKVGKETQYF. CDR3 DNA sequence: TGCGCCAGCAGCTTGGCCAGGACTAGCGGGAAGGTGGGCAAAGAGACCCAGTACTTC.

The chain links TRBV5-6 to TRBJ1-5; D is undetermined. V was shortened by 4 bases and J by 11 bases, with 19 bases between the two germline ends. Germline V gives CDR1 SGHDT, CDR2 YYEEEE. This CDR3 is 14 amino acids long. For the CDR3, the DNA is TGTGCCAGCAGCAATAAGAGCCGATCTGAGGCCCAGCATTTT. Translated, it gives CASSNKSRSEAQHF.

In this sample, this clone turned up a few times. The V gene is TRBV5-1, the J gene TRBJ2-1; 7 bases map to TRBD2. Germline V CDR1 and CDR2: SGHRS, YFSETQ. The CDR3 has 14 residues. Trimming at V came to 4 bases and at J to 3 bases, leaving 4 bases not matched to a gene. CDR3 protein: CASSPSGVYNEQFF. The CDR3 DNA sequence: TGCGCCAGCAGCCCTAGCGGAGTCTACAATGAGCAGTTCTTC.

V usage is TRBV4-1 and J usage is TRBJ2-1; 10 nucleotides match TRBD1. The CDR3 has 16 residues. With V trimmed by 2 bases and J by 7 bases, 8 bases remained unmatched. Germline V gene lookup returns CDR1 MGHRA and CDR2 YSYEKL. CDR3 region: CASSQTRDRGDNEQFF. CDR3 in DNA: TGCGCCAGCAGCCAAACCCGGGACAGGGGAGATAATGAGCAGTTCTTC.

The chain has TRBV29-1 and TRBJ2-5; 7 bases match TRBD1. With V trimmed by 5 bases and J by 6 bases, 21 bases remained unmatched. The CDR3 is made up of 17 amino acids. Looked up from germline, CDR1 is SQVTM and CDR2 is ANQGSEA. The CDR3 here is CSVPRDRDHVGEKTQYF. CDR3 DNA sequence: TGCAGCGTTCCACGCGACAGGGACCATGTTGGTGAAAAGACCCAGTACTTC.

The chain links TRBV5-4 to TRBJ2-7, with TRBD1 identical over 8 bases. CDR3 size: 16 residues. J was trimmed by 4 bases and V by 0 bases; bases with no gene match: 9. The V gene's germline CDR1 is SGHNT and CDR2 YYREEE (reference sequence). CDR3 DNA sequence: TGTGCCAGCAGCTTGGATCGTCAGGGGGCGCGGTACGAGCAGTACTTC. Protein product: CASSLDRQGARYEQYF.

The CDR3 DNA reads TGTGCCAGCAGCTTCACACGGACTAGCGGCTACGAGCAGTACTTC. This translates into CASSFTRTSGYEQYF. The chain has TRBV11-3 and TRBJ2-7; TRBD2 agrees at 10 bases. Germline V gene lookup returns CDR1 SGHNT and CDR2 YENEEA. The CDR3 is 15 amino acids. V was clipped by 3 bases and J by 3 bases; unmatched bases: 5.

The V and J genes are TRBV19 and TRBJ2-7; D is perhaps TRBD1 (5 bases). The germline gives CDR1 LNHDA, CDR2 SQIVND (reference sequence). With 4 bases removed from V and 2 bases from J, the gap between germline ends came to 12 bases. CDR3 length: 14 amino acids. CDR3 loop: CASSTRQTAYEQYF. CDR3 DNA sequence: TGTGCCAGTAGTACCCGCCAGACAGCCTACGAGCAGTACTTC.

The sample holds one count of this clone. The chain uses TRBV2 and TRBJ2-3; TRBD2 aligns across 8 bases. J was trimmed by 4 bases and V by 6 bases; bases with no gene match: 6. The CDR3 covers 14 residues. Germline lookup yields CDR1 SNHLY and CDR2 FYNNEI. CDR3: CASRITGGPDTQYF. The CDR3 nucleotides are TGTGCCAGCAGAATTACGGGAGGGCCAGATACGCAGTATTTT. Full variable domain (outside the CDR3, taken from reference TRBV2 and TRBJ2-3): EPEVTQTPSHQVTQMGQEVILRCVPISNHLYFYWYRQILGQKVEFLVSFYNNEISEKSEIFDDQFSVERPDGSNFTLKIRSTKLEDSAMYFCASRITGGPDTQYFGPGTRLTVL.

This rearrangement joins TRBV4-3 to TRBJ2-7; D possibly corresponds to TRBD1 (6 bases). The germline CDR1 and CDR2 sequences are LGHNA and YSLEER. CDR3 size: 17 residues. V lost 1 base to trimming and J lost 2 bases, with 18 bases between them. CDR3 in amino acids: CASSQAQGGIEAYEQYF. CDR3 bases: TGCGCCAGCAGCCAAGCCCAAGGGGGAATCGAGGCCTACGAGCAGTACTTC.

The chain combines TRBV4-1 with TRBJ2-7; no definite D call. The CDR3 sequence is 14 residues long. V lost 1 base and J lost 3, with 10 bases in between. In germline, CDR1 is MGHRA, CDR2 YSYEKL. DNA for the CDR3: TGCGCCAGCAGCCAAGGAAGCGCCTACTACGAGCAGTACTTC. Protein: CASSQGSAYYEQYF.